The source of this T cell receptor (beta chain) is a study of blood T cell repertoires in COVID-19. Study summary: Samples came from the United States, Italy and Spain, spanning acute and convalescent COVID-19. PBMCs, B-cell-depleted T cells, or T cells provided the cDNA or gDNA that made up the material.

The V gene's germline CDR1 is WSHSY and CDR2 SAAADI. V trimming: 4 bases; J trimming: 5 bases; junction bases outside the gene matches: 5. CDR3 length equals 13 residues. Under the authors' procedure: Amplification of reference gene primers provided the estimated nucleated cell counts. Profiled with immunoSEQ multiplex PCR; TCRdb holds only in-frame clones, not every one. The DNA gave D and trimming, while V, J and clone size come from that table. In the table there are tens of thousands of clones, 65% to 80% of which are singletons. The chain couples TRBV10-2 to TRBJ2-7; TRBD2 agrees at 7 bases. The clonotype was recovered from a man aged 70 or older with acute or convalescent COVID-19. Sample: peripheral blood. CDR3 in DNA: TGCGCCAGCAGTGGGACGAGCGGGAACGAGCAGTACTTC. It codes for CASSGTSGNEQYF.